The present entry profiles one TCR beta chain with its context. Its binding antigen is unknown. No much larger clone exists at a distance of one base, and base qualities are not known. The data are from a study of blood T cell repertoires in COVID-19 (dated by TCRdb to 2018 to 2020). Turning to the overall study: Samples from collaborators originated in the United States, Italy and Spain and spanned both the acute and convalescent phases of COVID-19. HLA class I and class II types, where available, came from metadata supplied by the sample provider rather than from assay-based typing. Subjects who had been exposed to COVID-19, were actively infected with it, or had recovered from it provided the deeply sampled blood TCRbeta repertoires that made up the dataset. The prospective study material was composed of cDNA or gDNA derived from T cells, B-cell-depleted T cells, or PBMCs. The sample metadata nearly always contained a de-identified subject ID, COVID-19 status, age in years and sex. The samples were drawn from the first 160 participants of the ongoing ImmuneRACE study and from some 1,300 subjects provided by 6 global collaborators. The repertoires were released in a freely available public database meant as a resource for research on the immune response to SARS-CoV-2.

TCRbeta CDR3 regions were amplified from genomic DNA using the immunoSEQ Assay, a bias-controlled multiplex PCR. From the authors' description of their analysis: The number of nucleated cells in each sample was estimated from the amplification of reference gene primers within the assay. To quantify the absolute abundance of each unique TCRbeta CDR3 rearrangement, sequence reads were collapsed and filtered. For each sample, productive Simpson clonality was calculated as the square root of Simpson's diversity index over productive rearrangements. The table comes from immuneACCESS by way of TCRdb, which keeps in-frame sequences with V and J called. Part of the clones is missing from these tables; in studies checked, under half for an unresolved V gene and the rest for unknown reasons. Clone size and V and J calls were adopted from that table, with D and trimming inferred from the DNA. The sample data list around 340,000 clones, and approximately 86% of these were observed just once. The ten largest clones take up just over 7% of the sample.

One collaborating source in Seattle enrolled patients while the patients were actively infected and followed the patients over time throughout the course of disease. The collaborating institutions used their own protocols to collect whole blood in K2EDTA tubes. For TCRbeta analysis, collaborator samples were shipped as frozen whole blood, as isolated PBMCs, or as DNA extracted from either sample type. The paper as a whole reports these results and caveats: How much clinical and demographic metadata was included differed by source and by participant, and the metadata was provided uncurated.

Taken from the germline V gene, the CDR1 and CDR2 loops are MNHEY and SVGAGI. The CDR3 has 15 amino acids, counting the end cysteine and phenylalanine. The only DNA kept is the CDR3, 45 bases in frame from the first base. V has 0 bases trimmed and J has 8 bases trimmed; junction bases matching no gene number 6. The sample taken for sequencing was peripheral blood. Recombination joined TRBV6-5 with TRBJ1-3; 8 of the junction bases match TRBD1. This TCR came from a woman aged 60 to 75 with COVID-19, enrolled during active disease. The nucleotide sequence is given as TGTGCCAGCAGTTACTCACCCCAGGGGGCTTACACCATATATTTT. Translated, it gives CASSYSPQGAYTIYF.